This TCR beta chain was profiled in a study of blood T cell repertoires in COVID-19 (dated by TCRdb to about 2020). About the study as a whole: Collaborator samples came from the United States, Italy and Spain and covered acute and convalescent phases of COVID-19. A freely available public database, intended as a resource for researchers studying the immune response to SARS-CoV-2, is where the repertoires were released. HLA class I and class II types, where available, came from metadata supplied by the sample provider rather than from assay-based typing. Nearly every sample came with metadata listing a de-identified subject ID, COVID-19 status, age in years and sex. Samples were obtained from the ongoing ImmuneRACE study (first 160 participants) and from approximately 1,200 subjects provided by 6 global collaborators. The dataset comprised deeply sampled blood TCRbeta repertoires from subjects exposed to, actively infected with, or recovered from COVID-19. The material from the prospective study consisted of cDNA or gDNA derived from T cells, B-cell-depleted T cells, or PBMCs. Results and caveats for the whole study, not just this receptor: The amount of clinical and demographic metadata varied by source and participant and was provided uncurated.

One collaborating source in Seattle enrolled patients during active infection and followed them longitudinally through the course of disease. The collaborating institutions used their own protocols to collect whole blood in K2EDTA tubes. For TCRbeta analysis, collaborators shipped samples in one of three forms: frozen whole blood, isolated PBMCs, or DNA extracted from either of those sample types. V loses 3 bases, J loses 5 bases, and the germline ends lie 19 bases apart. Taken from cysteine to phenylalanine, the CDR3 has 16 residues. The retained sequence is limited to the CDR3, 48 bases, with the frame set at the first base. The germline V gene (reference sequence) provides CDR1 MNHEY and CDR2 SMNVEV. The table lists this clone with a few counts. It has no known antigen specificity. No much larger clone is present one base from it, and per-base qualities are unavailable. The immunoSEQ Assay, a bias-controlled multiplex PCR, was used to amplify TCRbeta CDR3 regions from genomic DNA. The published analysis was carried out like this. The number of nucleated cells in each sample was estimated from the amplification of reference gene primers within the assay. To quantify the absolute abundance of each unique TCRbeta CDR3 rearrangement, sequence reads were collapsed and filtered. For each sample, productive Simpson clonality was calculated by taking the square root of Simpson's diversity index across productive rearrangements. TCRdb provides this immuneACCESS table in a form limited to in-frame rearrangements. Some clones are lacking; in checked studies, under half of them reflect an unresolved V gene, and why the rest are absent is not known. For V, J and clone size, that table is used; D and trimming come from the DNA. The table for this sample lists about 360,000 clones; 86% of them were counted only once. The ten largest clonotypes hold about 7.6% of the sample.

This chain joins TRBV27 to TRBJ2-5; a tentative D call is TRBD2 (5 bases match). The material sequenced was peripheral blood. The TCR sequence derives from a woman in her sixties with COVID-19, enrolled during active disease. The DNA reads TGTGCCAGCAGTTTGCCCCCGCGAATAGGCGGGGAGACCCAGTACTTC. This yields the protein CASSLPPRIGGETQYF.